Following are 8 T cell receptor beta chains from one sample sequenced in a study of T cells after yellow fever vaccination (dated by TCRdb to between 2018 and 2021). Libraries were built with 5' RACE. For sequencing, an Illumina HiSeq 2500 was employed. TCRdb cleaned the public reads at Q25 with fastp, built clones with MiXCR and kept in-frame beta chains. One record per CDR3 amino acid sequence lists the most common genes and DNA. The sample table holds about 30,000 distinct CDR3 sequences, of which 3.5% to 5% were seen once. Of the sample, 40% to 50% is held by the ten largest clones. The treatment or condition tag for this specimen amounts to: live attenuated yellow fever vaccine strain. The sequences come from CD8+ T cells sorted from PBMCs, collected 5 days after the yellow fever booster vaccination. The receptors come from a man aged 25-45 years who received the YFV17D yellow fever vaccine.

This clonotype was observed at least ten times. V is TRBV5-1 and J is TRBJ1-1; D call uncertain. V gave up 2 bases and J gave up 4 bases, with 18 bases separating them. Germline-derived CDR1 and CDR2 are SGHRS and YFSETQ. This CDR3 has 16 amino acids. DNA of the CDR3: TGCGCCAGCAGCTTATTAGAAATGGAACACTCCACTGAAGCTTTCTTT. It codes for CASSLLEMEHSTEAFF.

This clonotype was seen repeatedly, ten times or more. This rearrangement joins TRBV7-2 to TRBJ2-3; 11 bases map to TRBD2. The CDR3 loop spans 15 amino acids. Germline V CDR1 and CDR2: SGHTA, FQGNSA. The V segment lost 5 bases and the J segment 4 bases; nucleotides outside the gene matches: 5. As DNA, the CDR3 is TGTGCCAGCAGCCTACTAGCGGGAGTTTCAGATACGCAGTATTTT. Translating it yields CASSLLAGVSDTQYF.

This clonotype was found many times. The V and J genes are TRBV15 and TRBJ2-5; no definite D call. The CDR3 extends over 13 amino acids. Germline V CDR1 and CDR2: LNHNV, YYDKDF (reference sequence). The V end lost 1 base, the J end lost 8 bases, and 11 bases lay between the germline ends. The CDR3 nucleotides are TGTGCCACCAGCAGAGGGCTAGGGCCCACCCAGTACTTC. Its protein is CATSRGLGPTQYF.

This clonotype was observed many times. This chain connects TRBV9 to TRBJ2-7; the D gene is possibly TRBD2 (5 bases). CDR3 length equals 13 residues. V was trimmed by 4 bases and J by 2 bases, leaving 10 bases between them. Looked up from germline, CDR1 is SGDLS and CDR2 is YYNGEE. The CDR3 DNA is TGTGCCAGCAGCATTGGGAGTACCTACGAGCAGTACTTC. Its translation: CASSIGSTYEQYF.

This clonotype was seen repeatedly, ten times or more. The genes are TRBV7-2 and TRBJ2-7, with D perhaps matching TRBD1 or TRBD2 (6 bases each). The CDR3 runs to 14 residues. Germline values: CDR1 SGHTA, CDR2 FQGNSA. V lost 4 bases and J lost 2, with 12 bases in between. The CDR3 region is CASSWTTGTYEQYF. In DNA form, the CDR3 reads TGTGCCAGCAGCTGGACTACAGGGACCTACGAGCAGTACTTC.

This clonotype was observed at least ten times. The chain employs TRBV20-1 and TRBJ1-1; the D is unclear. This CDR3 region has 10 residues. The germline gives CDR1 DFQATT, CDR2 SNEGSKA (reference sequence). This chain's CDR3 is CTLIPTEAFF. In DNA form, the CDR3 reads TGCACCCTCATCCCCACTGAAGCTTTCTTT.

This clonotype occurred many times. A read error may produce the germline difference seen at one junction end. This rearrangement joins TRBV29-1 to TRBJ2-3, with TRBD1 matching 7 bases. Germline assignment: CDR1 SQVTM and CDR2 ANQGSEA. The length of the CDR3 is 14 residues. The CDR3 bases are TGCAGCGTTAAAGACCAGGGGGAATCAGATACGCAGTATTTT. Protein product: CSVKDQGESDTQYF.

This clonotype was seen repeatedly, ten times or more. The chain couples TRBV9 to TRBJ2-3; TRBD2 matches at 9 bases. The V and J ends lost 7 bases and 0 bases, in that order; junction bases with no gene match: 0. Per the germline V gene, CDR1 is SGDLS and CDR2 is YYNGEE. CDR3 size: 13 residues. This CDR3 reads CASGTSSTDTQYF. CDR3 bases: TGTGCCAGCGGGACTAGCAGCACAGATACGCAGTATTTT. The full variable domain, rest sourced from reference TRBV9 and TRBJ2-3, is DSGVTQTPKHLITATGQRVTLRCSPRSGDLSVYWYQQSLDQGLQFLIQYYNGEERAKGNILERFSAQQFPDLHSELNLSSLELGDSALYFCASGTSSTDTQYFGPGTRLTVL.